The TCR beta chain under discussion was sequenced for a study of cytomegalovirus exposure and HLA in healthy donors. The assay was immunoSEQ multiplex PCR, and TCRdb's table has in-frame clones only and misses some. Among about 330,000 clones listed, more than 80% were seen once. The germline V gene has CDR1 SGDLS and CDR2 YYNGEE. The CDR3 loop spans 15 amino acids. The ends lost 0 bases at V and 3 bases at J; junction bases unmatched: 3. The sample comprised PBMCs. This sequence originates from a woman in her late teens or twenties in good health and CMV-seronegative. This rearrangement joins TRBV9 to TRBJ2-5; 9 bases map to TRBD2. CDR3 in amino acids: CASSVVASGEETQYF. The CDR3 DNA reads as TGTGCCAGCAGCGTAGTCGCTAGCGGGGAAGAGACCCAGTACTTC.